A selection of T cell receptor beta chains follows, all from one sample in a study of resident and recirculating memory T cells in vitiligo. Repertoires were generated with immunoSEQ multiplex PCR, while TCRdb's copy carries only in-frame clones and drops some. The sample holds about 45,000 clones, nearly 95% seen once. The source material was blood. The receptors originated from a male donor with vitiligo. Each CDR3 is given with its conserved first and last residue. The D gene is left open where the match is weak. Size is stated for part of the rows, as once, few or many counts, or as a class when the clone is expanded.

CDR3 DNA: TGCAGCGTTGAACCTTCACAGGGGCCTAACTATGGCTACACCTTC
CDR3 protein: CSVEPSQGPNYGYTF
J gene: TRBJ1-2
D gene: TRBD1
V gene: TRBV29-1
clone size: -
CDR3 length: 15

CDR3 DNA: TGTGCCAGCAGTTTGCGACTAGTTGAGACCCAGTACTTC
CDR3 protein: CASSLRLVETQYF
J gene: TRBJ2-5
D gene: -
V gene: TRBV27
clone size: -
CDR3 length: 13

CDR3 DNA: TGCGCCAGCAGCCAACAGGGCCCCAAAAACATTCAGTACTTC
CDR3 protein: CASSQQGPKNIQYF
J gene: TRBJ2-4
D gene: -
V gene: TRBV4-1
clone size: -
CDR3 length: 14

CDR3 DNA: TGTGCCAGCAGCTTTCAGGGGGCCTATGGCTACACCTTC
CDR3 protein: CASSFQGAYGYTF
J gene: TRBJ1-2
D gene: TRBD1
V gene: TRBV7-9
clone size: -
CDR3 length: 13

CDR3 DNA: TGTGCCAGCAAGGGGACTAGCGGGCCCTCCGGGGAGCTGTTTTTT
CDR3 protein: CASKGTSGPSGELFF
J gene: TRBJ2-2
D gene: TRBD2
V gene: TRBV2
clone size: -
CDR3 length: 15

CDR3 DNA: TGTGCCAGCAGCGCCACATCCTCAGCGGATGCAACTAATGAAAAACTGTTTTTT
CDR3 protein: CASSATSSADATNEKLFF
J gene: TRBJ1-4
D gene: -
V gene: TRBV7-9
clone size: -
CDR3 length: 18

CDR3 DNA: TGTGCCTGGAGTCGACAGGGAAAGGCCGGGGAGCTGTTTTTT
CDR3 protein: CAWSRQGKAGELFF
J gene: TRBJ2-2
D gene: TRBD1
V gene: TRBV30
clone size: -
CDR3 length: 14

CDR3 DNA: TGTGCCAGTAGTATCGCGCGACAGGGTCGTGGAAACACCATATATTTT
CDR3 protein: CASSIARQGRGNTIYF
J gene: TRBJ1-3
D gene: TRBD1
V gene: TRBV19
clone size: -
CDR3 length: 16

CDR3 DNA: TGTGCCAGTAGTATCACAGGGTTGGGGAATGAGCAGTTCTTC
CDR3 protein: CASSITGLGNEQFF
J gene: TRBJ2-1
D gene: -
V gene: TRBV19
clone size: -
CDR3 length: 14

CDR3 DNA: TGTGCCAGCAGCCCCCGAGGAGCGGGCACAGATACGCAGTATTTT
CDR3 protein: CASSPRGAGTDTQYF
J gene: TRBJ2-3
D gene: -
V gene: TRBV7-8
clone size: -
CDR3 length: 15

CDR3 DNA: TGCGCCAGCAGCCACCCAAGAGGGGACAGGAGGAGGGACATGAACACTGAAGCTTTCTTT
CDR3 protein: CASSHPRGDRRRDMNTEAFF
J gene: TRBJ1-1
D gene: TRBD1
V gene: TRBV4-1
clone size: -
CDR3 length: 20

CDR3 DNA: TGTGCCAGCAGTGCCGGGACAGTTGAAAAACTGTTTTTT
CDR3 protein: CASSAGTVEKLFF
J gene: TRBJ1-4
D gene: TRBD1
V gene: TRBV27
clone size: -
CDR3 length: 13

CDR3 DNA: TGTGCTAGTGGTTCGGGGGGGCAGGACACCGGGGAGCTGTTTTTT
CDR3 protein: CASGSGGQDTGELFF
J gene: TRBJ2-2
D gene: TRBD2
V gene: TRBV12-5
clone size: -
CDR3 length: 15

CDR3 DNA: TGTGCCAGCAGCTCACCAGCGACTAGCGGTGAAAACATTCAGTACTTC
CDR3 protein: CASSSPATSGENIQYF
J gene: TRBJ2-4
D gene: TRBD2
V gene: TRBV5-4
clone size: -
CDR3 length: 16

CDR3 DNA: TGCGCCAGCAGCCAAGATCTCGGAGGGTTTCAGGAGACCCAGTACTTC
CDR3 protein: CASSQDLGGFQETQYF
J gene: TRBJ2-5
D gene: -
V gene: TRBV4-3
clone size: -
CDR3 length: 16

CDR3 DNA: TGTGCCAGCTCACCACCAAACAGGGGGCAAGAAGGAAACACCATATATTTT
CDR3 protein: CASSPPNRGQEGNTIYF
J gene: TRBJ1-3
D gene: TRBD1
V gene: TRBV18
clone size: -
CDR3 length: 17

CDR3 DNA: TGTGCCAGCAGTGAGGCCCGGGGTCGGAAGGAGACCCAGTACTTC
CDR3 protein: CASSEARGRKETQYF
J gene: TRBJ2-5
D gene: -
V gene: TRBV2
clone size: -
CDR3 length: 15

CDR3 DNA: TGTGCCAGCAGCTTTGGCCGGCAGATACGGGCTGAAGCTTTCTTT
CDR3 protein: CASSFGRQIRAEAFF
J gene: TRBJ1-1
D gene: -
V gene: TRBV7-2
clone size: -
CDR3 length: 15

CDR3 DNA: TGCAGTGCTGACTCCAGGGGAGCCATATATTTT
CDR3 protein: CSADSRGAIYF
J gene: TRBJ1-3
D gene: -
V gene: TRBV20-1
clone size: -
CDR3 length: 11

CDR3 DNA: TGCGCCAGCAGCTTGGACGGACAGGGTGGCAATTCACCCCTCCACTTT
CDR3 protein: CASSLDGQGGNSPLHF
J gene: TRBJ1-6
D gene: TRBD1
V gene: TRBV5-1
clone size: -
CDR3 length: 16

CDR3 DNA: TGTGCCAGCTCACCAATTTATGCGGGGGGGCCAGATACGCAGTATTTT
CDR3 protein: CASSPIYAGGPDTQYF
J gene: TRBJ2-3
D gene: TRBD2
V gene: TRBV18
clone size: once
CDR3 length: 16

CDR3 DNA: TGCAGCGCCAAACAGGGTTTGCGCACAGATACGCAGTATTTT
CDR3 protein: CSAKQGLRTDTQYF
J gene: TRBJ2-3
D gene: -
V gene: TRBV29-1
clone size: -
CDR3 length: 14

CDR3 DNA: TGTGCCTGGAGTGTACTCGCTGAAGCTTTCTTT
CDR3 protein: CAWSVLAEAFF
J gene: TRBJ1-1
D gene: -
V gene: TRBV30
clone size: -
CDR3 length: 11

CDR3 DNA: TGTGCCAGCAGCGTAGCTACAGGTGACACCGGGGAGCTGTTTTTT
CDR3 protein: CASSVATGDTGELFF
J gene: TRBJ2-2
D gene: -
V gene: TRBV9
clone size: -
CDR3 length: 15

CDR3 DNA: TGTGCCAGCAGGCAGGGAACCTACGAGCAGTACTTC
CDR3 protein: CASRQGTYEQYF
J gene: TRBJ2-7
D gene: -
V gene: TRBV25-1
clone size: -
CDR3 length: 12

CDR3 DNA: TGCGCCAGCAGCTCTACAGACACGTTTTTCGGCACAGATACGCAGTATTTT
CDR3 protein: CASSSTDTFFGTDTQYF
J gene: TRBJ2-3
D gene: -
V gene: TRBV5-1
clone size: -
CDR3 length: 17

CDR3 DNA: TGTGCCAGCCGGGGGATAGCCAAAAACATTCAGTACTTC
CDR3 protein: CASRGIAKNIQYF
J gene: TRBJ2-4
D gene: -
V gene: TRBV7-2
clone size: -
CDR3 length: 13